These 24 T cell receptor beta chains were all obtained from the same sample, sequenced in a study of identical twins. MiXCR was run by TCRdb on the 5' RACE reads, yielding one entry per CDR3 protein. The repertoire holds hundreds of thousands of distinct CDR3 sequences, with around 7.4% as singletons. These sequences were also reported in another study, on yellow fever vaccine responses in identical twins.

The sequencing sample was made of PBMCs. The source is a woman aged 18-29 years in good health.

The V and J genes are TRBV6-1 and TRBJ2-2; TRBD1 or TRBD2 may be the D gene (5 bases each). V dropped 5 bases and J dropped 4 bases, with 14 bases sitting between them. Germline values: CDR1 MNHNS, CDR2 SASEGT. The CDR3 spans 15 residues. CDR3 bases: TGTGCCAGCAGTCCTCCCGGGGCCACCACCGGGGAGCTGTTTTTT. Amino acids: CASSPPGATTGELFF.

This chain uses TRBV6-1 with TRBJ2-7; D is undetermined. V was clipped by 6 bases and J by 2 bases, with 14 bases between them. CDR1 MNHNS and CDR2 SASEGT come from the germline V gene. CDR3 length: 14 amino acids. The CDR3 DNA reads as TGTGCCAGCAGCAGGCGTCAAGCTACCTACGAGCAGTACTTC. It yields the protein CASSRRQATYEQYF.

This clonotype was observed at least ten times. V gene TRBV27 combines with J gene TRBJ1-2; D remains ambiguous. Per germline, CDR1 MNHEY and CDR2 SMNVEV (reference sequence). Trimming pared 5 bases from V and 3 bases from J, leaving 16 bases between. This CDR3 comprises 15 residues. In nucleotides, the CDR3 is TGTGCCAGCAGTCCCCTTTTGGGTAGACACTATGGCTACACCTTC. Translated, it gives CASSPLLGRHYGYTF.

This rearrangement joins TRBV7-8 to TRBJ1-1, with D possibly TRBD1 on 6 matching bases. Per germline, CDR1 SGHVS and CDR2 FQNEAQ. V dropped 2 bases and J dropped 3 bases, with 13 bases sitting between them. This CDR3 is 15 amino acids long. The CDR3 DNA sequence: TGTGCCAGCAGCTTATCGGGGGCCGGGTACACTGAAGCTTTCTTT. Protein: CASSLSGAGYTEAFF.

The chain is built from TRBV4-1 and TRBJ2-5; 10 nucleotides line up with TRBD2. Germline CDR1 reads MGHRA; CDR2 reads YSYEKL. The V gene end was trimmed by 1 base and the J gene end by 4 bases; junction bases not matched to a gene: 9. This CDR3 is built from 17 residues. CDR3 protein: CASSQVLAGDAGETQYF. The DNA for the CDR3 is TGCGCCAGCAGCCAAGTTCTAGCGGGGGACGCTGGAGAGACCCAGTACTTC.

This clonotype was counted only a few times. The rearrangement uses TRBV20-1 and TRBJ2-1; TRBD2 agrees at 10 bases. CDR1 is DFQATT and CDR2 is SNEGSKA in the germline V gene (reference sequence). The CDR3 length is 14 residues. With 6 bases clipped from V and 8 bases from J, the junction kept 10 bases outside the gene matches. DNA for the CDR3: TGCAGTGCCGCCCCGGGACTAGCGATCCATGAGCAGTTCTTC. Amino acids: CSAAPGLAIHEQFF.

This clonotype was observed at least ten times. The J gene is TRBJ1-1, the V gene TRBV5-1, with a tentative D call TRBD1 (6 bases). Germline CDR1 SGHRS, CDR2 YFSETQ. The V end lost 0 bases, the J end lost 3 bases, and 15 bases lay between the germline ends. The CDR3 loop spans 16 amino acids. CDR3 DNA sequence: TGCGCCAGCAGCTTGGCAGGGGAAATTTTGGACACTGAAGCTTTCTTT. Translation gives CASSLAGEILDTEAFF.

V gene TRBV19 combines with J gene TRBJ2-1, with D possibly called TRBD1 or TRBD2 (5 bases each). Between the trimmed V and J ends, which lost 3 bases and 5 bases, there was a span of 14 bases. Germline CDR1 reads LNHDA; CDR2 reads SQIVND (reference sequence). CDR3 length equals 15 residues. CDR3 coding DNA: TGTGCCAGTAGTATGGTGGCCGGGGCGAACAATGAGCAGTTCTTC. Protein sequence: CASSMVAGANNEQFF.

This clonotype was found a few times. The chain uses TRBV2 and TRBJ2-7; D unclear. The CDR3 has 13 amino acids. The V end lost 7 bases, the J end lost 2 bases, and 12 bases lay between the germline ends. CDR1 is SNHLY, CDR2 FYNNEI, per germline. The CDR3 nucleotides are TGTGCCAGCATACCCAAGGGCACCTACGAGCAGTACTTC. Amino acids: CASIPKGTYEQYF.

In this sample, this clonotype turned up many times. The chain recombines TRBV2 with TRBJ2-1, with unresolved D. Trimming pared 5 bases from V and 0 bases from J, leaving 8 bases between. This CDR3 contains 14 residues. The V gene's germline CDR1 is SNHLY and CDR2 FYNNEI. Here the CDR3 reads CASSTMSSYNEQFF. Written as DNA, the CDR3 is TGTGCCAGCAGTACAATGAGCTCCTACAATGAGCAGTTCTTC.

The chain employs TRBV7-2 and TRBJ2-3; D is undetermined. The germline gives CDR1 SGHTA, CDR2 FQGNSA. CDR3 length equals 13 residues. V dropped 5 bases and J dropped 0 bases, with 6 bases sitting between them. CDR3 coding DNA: TGTGCCAGCAGCGGAAAGAGCACAGATACGCAGTATTTT. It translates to CASSGKSTDTQYF.

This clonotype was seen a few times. CDR3 residues: CASSQDHRELSYEQYF. CDR3 sequence (DNA): TGTGCCAGCAGCCAAGACCATCGGGAATTATCCTACGAGCAGTACTTC. The chain is built from TRBV3-1 and TRBJ2-7, with a possible D match to TRBD2 (5 bases). Germline V gives CDR1 LGHDT, CDR2 YNNKEL (reference sequence). V shed 0 bases and J shed 1 base, with 13 bases lying between them. There are 16 residues in the CDR3.

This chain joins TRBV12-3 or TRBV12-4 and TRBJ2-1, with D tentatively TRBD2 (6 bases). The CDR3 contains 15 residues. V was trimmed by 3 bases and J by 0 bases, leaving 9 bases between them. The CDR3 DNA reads TGTGCCAGCAGTTTTGGGGGGTTCTCCTACAATGAGCAGTTCTTC. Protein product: CASSFGGFSYNEQFF.

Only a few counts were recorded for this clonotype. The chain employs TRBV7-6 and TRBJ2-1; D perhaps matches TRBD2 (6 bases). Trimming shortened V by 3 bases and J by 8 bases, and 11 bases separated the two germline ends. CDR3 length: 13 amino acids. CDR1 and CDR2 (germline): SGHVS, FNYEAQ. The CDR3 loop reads CASSLGGTHEQFF. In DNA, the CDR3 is TGTGCCAGCAGCTTGGGAGGTACGCATGAGCAGTTCTTC.

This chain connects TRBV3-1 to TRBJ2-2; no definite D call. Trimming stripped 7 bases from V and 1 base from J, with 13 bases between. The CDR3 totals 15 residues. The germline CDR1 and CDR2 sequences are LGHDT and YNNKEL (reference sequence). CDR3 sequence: CASTRRLMNTGELFF. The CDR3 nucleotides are TGTGCCAGCACCAGGCGACTCATGAACACCGGGGAGCTGTTTTTT. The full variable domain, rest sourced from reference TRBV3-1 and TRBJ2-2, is DTAVSQTPKYLVTQMGNDKSIKCEQNLGHDTMYWYKQDSKKFLKIMFSYNNKELIINETVPNRFSPKSPDKAHLNLHINSLELGDSAVYFCASTRRLMNTGELFFGEGSRLTVL.

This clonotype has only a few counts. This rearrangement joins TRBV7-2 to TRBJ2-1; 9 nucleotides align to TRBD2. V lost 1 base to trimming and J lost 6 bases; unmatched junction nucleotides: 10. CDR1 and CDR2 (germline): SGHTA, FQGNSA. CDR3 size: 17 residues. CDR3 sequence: CASSLVSSGARGNEQFF. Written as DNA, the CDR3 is TGTGCCAGCAGCTTAGTTTCTAGCGGGGCCCGGGGCAATGAGCAGTTCTTC.

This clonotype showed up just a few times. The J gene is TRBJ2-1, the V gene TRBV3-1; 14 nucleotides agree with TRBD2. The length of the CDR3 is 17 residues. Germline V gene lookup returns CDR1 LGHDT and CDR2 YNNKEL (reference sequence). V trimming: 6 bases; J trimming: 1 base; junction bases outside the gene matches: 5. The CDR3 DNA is TGTGCCAGCAGGGGGACTAGCGGGAGCGTATCCTACAATGAGCAGTTCTTC. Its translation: CASRGTSGSVSYNEQFF.

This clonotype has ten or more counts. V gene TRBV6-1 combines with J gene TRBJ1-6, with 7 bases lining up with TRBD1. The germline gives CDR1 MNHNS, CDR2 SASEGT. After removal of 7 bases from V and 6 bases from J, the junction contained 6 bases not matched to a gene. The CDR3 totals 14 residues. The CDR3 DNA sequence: TGTGCCAGCAAACAACACAGGGGTAATTCACCCCTCCACTTT. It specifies CASKQHRGNSPLHF.

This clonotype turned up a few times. The CDR3 reads CASSLRFQGSVGENTEAFF. CDR3 sequence (DNA): TGTGCCAGCAGTTTACGGTTCCAGGGTTCTGTAGGGGAGAACACTGAAGCTTTCTTT. The chain couples TRBV12-3 or TRBV12-4 to TRBJ1-1; TRBD1 is a possible D gene (5 bases). CDR3 size: 19 residues. V lost 2 bases and J 1 base, leaving 23 bases between the germline ends.

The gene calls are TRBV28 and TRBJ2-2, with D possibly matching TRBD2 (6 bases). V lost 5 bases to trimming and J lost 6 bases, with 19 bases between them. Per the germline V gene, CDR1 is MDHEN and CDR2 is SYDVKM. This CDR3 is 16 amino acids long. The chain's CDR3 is CASSTRKRAPAGELFF. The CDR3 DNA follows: TGTGCCAGCAGTACCCGGAAGCGGGCACCGGCCGGGGAGCTGTTTTTT.

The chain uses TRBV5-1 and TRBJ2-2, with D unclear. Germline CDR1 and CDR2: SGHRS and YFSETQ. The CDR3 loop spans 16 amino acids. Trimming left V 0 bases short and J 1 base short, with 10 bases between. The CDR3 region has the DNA TGCGCCAGCAGCTTGGACGGCAGAAGGAACACCGGGGAGCTGTTTTTT. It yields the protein CASSLDGRRNTGELFF.

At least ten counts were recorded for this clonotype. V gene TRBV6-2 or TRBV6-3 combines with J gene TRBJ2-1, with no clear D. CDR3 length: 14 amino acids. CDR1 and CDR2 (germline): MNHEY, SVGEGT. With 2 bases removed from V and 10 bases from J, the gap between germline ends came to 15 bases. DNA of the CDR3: TGTGCCAGCAGTTACCCCCCCCCAAGGCAGGAGCAGTTCTTC. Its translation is CASSYPPPRQEQFF.

CDR3 amino acids: CASSYRQGGSNQPQHF. The CDR3 coding sequence is TGTGCCAGCAGCTACCGACAGGGAGGTAGCAATCAGCCCCAGCATTTT. This sequence joins TRBV12-3 or TRBV12-4 and TRBJ1-5, with 7 bases matching TRBD1. J gave up 0 bases and V 6 bases, and 8 bases lay outside the gene matches. The CDR3 is made up of 16 amino acids.

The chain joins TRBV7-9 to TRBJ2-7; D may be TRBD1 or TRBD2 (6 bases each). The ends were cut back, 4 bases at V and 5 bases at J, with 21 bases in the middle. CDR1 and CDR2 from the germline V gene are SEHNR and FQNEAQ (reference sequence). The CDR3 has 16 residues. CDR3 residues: CASSSEGGLSLNEQYF. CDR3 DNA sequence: TGTGCCAGCAGCTCAGAGGGGGGTCTCTCCTTGAACGAGCAGTACTTC.